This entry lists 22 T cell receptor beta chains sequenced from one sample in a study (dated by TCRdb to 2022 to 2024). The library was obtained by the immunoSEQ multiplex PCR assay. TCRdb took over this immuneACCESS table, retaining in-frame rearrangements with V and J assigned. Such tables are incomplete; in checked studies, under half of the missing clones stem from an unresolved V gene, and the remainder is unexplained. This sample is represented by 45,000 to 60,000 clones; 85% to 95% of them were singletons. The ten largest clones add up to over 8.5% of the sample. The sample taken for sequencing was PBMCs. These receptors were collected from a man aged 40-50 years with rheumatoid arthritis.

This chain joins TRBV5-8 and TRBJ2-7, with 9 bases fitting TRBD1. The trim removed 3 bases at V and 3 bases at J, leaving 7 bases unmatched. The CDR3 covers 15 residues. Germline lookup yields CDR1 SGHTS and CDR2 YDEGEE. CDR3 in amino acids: CASSSAGTGIYEQYF. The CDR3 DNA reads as TGTGCCAGCAGCTCGGCCGGGACAGGGATCTACGAGCAGTACTTC.

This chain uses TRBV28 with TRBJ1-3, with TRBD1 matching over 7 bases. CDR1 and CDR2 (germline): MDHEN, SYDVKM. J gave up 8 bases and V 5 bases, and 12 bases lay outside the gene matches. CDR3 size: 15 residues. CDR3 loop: CASSILTGSYDTIYF. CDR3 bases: TGTGCCAGCAGTATACTGACAGGGTCTTACGACACCATATATTTT.

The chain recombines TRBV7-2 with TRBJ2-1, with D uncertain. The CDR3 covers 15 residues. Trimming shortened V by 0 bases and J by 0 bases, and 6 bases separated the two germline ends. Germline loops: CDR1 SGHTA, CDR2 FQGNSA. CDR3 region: CASSLAYGSYNEQFF. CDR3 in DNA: TGTGCCAGCAGCTTAGCCTATGGCTCCTACAATGAGCAGTTCTTC.

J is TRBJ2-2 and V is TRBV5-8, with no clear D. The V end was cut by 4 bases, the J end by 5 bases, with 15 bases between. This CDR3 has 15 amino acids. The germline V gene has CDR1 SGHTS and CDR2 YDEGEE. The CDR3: CASSPGVARTGELFF. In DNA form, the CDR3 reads TGTGCCAGCAGCCCGGGTGTGGCGAGGACCGGGGAGCTGTTTTTT. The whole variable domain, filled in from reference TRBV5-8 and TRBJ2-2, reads EAGVTQSPTHLIKTRGQQATLRCSPISGHTSVYWYQQALGLGLQFLLWYDEGEERNRGNFPPRFSGRQFPNYSSELNVNALELEDSALYLCASSPGVARTGELFFGEGSRLTVL.

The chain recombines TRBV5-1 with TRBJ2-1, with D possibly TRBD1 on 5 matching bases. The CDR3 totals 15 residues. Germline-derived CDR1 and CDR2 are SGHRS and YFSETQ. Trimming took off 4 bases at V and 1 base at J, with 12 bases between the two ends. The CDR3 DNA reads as TGCGCCAGCAGCCTAGGGGCTATTTCCTACAATGAGCAGTTCTTC. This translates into CASSLGAISYNEQFF.

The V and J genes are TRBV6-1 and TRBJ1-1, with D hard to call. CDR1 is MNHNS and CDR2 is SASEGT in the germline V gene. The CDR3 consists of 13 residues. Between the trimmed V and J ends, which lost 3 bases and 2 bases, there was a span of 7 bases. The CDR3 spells CASSDIGNTEAFF. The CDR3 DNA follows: TGTGCCAGCAGTGACATAGGTAACACTGAAGCTTTCTTT.

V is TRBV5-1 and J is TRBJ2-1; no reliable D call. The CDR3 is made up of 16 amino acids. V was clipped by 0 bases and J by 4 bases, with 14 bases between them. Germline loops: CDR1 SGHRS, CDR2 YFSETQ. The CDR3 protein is CASSLEPERYYNEQFF. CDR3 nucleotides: TGCGCCAGCAGCTTGGAACCCGAGAGATATTACAATGAGCAGTTCTTC.

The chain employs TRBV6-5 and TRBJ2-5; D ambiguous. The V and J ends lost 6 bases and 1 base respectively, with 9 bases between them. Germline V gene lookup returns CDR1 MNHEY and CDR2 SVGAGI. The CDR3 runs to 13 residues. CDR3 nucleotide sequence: TGTGCCAGCAGCGAGCACCTCCAAGAGACCCAGTACTTC. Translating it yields CASSEHLQETQYF.

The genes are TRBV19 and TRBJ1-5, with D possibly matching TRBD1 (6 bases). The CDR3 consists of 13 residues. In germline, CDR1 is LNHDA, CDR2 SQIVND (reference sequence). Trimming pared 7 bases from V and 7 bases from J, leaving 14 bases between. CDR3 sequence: CASTVGGEQPQHF. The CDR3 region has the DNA TGTGCCAGTACCGTGGGGGGCGAACAGCCCCAGCATTTT.

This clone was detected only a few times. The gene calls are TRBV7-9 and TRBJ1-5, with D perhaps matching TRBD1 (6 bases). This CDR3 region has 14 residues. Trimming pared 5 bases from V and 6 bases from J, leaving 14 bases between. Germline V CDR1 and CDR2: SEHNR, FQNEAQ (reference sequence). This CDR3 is CASSLTGSGQPQHF. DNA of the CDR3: TGTGCCAGCAGCCTCACAGGGAGCGGTCAGCCCCAGCATTTT.

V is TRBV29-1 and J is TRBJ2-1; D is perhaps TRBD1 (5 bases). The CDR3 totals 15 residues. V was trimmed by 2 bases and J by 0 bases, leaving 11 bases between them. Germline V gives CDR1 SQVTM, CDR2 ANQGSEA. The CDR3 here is CSVERRQSSYNEQFF. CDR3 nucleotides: TGCAGCGTTGAAAGGCGACAGAGCTCCTACAATGAGCAGTTCTTC.

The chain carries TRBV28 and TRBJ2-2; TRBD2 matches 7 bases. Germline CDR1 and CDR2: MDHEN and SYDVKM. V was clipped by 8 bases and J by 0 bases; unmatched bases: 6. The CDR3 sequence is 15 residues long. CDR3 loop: CASFTGTTNTGELFF. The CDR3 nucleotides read TGTGCCAGCTTCACCGGGACTACGAACACCGGGGAGCTGTTTTTT. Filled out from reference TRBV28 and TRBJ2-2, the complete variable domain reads DVKVTQSSRYLVKRTGEKVFLECVQDMDHENMFWYRQDPGLGLRLIYFSYDVKMKEKGDIPEGYSVSREKKERFSLILESASTNQTSMYLCASFTGTTNTGELFFGEGSRLTVL.

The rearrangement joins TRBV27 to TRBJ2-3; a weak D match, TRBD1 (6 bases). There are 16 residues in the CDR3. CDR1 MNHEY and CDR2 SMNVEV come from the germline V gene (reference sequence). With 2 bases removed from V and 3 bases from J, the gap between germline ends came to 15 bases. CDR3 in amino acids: CASSLQGWSGTDTQYF. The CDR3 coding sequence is TGTGCCAGCAGTTTACAGGGGTGGTCGGGAACAGATACGCAGTATTTT.

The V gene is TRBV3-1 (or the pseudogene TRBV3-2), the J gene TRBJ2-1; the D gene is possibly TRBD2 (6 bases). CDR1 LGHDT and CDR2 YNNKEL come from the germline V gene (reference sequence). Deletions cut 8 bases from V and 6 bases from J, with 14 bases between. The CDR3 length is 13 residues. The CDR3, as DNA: TGTGCCAGCCGGGGGTCGGGGATCAATGAGCAGTTCTTC. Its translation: CASRGSGINEQFF.

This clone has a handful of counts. CDR3 coding DNA: TGTGCCAGCAGTTCAGGTTTGGTGGGTACTGAAGCTTTCTTT. It translates to CASSSGLVGTEAFF. The chain employs TRBV6-5 and TRBJ1-1; unclear D gene. Deletions cut 4 bases from V and 5 bases from J, with 14 bases between. The CDR3 is made up of 14 amino acids. Germline CDR1 is MNHEY and CDR2 is SVGAGI.

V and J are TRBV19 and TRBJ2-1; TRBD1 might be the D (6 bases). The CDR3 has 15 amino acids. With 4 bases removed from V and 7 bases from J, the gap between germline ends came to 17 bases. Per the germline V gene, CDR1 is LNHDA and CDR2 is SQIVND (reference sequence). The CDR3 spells CASSRSGTKINEQFF. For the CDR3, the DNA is TGTGCCAGTAGTAGGTCCGGGACAAAGATTAATGAGCAGTTCTTC. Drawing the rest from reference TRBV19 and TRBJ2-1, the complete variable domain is DGGITQSPKYLFRKEGQNVTLSCEQNLNHDAMYWYRQDPGQGLRLIYYSQIVNDFQKGDIAEGYSVSREKKESFPLTVTSAQKNPTAFYLCASSRSGTKINEQFFGPGTRLTVL.

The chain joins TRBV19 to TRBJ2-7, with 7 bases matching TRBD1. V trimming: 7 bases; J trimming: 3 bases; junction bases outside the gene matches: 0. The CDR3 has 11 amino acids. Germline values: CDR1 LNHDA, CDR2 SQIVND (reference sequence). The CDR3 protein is CASNRGYEQYF. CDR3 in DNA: TGTGCCAGTAACAGGGGCTACGAGCAGTACTTC.

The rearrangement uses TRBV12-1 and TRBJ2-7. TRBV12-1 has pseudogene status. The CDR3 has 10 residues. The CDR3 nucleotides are TGTGCCAGCAGCTTTGACGAGCAGTACTTC. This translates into CASSFDEQYF.

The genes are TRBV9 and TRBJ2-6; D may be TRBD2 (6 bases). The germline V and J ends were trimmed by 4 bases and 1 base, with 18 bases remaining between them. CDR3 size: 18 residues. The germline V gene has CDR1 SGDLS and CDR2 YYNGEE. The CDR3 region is CASSPGMPGGSGANVLTF. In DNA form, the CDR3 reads TGTGCCAGCAGCCCAGGGATGCCCGGGGGATCTGGGGCCAACGTCCTGACTTTC. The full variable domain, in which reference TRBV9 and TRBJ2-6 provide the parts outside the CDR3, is DSGVTQTPKHLITATGQRVTLRCSPRSGDLSVYWYQQSLDQGLQFLIQYYNGEERAKGNILERFSAQQFPDLHSELNLSSLELGDSALYFCASSPGMPGGSGANVLTFGAGSRLTVL.

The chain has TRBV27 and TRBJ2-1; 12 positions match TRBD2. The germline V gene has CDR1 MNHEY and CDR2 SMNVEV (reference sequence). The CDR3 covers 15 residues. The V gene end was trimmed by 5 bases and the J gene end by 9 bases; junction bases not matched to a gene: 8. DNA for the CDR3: TGTGCCAGCAGTCTGAGACTAGCGGGAGTGGGTGAGCAGTTCTTC. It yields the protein CASSLRLAGVGEQFF.

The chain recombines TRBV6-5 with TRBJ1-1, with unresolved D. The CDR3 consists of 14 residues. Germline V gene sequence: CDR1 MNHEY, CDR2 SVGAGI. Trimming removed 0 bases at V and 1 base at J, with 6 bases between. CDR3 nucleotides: TGTGCCAGCAGTTACTCCGTGGGGAACACTGAAGCTTTCTTT. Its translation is CASSYSVGNTEAFF.

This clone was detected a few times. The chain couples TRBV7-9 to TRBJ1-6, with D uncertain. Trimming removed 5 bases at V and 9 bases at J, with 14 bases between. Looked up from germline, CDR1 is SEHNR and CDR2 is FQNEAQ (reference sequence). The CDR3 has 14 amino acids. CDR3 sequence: CASSPGSTSSPLHF. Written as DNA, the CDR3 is TGTGCCAGCAGCCCGGGATCGACGAGTTCACCCCTCCACTTT.